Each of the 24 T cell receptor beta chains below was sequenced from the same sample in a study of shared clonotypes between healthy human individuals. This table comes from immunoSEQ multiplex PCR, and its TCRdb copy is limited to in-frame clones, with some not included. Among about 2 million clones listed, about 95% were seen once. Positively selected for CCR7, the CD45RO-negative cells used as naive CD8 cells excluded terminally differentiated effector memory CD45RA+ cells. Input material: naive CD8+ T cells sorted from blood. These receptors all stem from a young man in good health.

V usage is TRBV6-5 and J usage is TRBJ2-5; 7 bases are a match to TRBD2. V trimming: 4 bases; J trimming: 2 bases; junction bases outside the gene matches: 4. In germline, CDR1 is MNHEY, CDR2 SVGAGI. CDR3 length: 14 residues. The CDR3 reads CASSFPGGQETQYF. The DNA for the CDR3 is TGTGCCAGCAGTTTCCCCGGGGGGCAAGAGACCCAGTACTTC.

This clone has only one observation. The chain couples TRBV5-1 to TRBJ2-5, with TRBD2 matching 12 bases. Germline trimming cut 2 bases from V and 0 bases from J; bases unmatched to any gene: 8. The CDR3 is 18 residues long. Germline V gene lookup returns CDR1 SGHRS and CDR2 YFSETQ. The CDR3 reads CASSLPGLAGPNQETQYF. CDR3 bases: TGCGCCAGCAGCTTACCGGGACTAGCGGGCCCCAACCAAGAGACCCAGTACTTC.

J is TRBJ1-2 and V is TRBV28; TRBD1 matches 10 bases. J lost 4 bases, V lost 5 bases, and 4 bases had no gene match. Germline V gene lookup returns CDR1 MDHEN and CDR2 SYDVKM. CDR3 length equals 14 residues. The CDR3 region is CASSMGQGLYGYTF. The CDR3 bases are TGTGCCAGCAGTATGGGACAGGGGCTCTATGGCTACACCTTC.

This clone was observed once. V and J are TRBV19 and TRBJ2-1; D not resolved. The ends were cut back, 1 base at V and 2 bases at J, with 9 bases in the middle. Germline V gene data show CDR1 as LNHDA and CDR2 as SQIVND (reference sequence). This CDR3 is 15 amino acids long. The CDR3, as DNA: TGTGCCAGTAGTATAGGGGTAGGGACCTACAATGAGCAGTTCTTC. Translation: CASSIGVGTYNEQFF.

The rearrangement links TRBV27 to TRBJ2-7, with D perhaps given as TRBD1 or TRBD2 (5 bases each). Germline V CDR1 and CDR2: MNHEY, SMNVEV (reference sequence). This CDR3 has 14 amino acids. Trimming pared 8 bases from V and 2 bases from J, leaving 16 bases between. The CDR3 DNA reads TGTGCCAGCGGGGGTTTGGGCAGCACCTACGAGCAGTACTTC. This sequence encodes CASGGLGSTYEQYF.

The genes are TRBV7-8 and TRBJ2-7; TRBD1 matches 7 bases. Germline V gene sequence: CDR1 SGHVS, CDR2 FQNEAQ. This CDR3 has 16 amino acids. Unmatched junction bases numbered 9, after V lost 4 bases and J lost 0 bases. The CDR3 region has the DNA TGTGCCAGCAGCTCTCAAGGGTGGGACAGCTCCTACGAGCAGTACTTC. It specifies CASSSQGWDSSYEQYF. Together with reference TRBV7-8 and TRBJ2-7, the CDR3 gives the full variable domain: GAGVSQSPRYKVAKRGQDVALRCDPISGHVSLFWYQQALGQGPEFLTYFQNEAQLDKSGLPSDRFFAERPEGSVSTLKIQRTQQEDSAVYLCASSSQGWDSSYEQYFGPGTRLTVT.

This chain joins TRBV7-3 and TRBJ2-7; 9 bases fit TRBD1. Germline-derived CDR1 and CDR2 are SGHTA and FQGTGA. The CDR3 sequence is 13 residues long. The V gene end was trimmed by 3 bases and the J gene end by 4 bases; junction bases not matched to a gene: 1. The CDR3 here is CASSFGTGYEQYF. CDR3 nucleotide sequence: TGTGCCAGCAGCTTCGGGACAGGGTACGAGCAGTACTTC. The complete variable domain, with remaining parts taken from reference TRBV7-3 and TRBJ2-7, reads GAGVSQTPSNKVTEKGKYVELRCDPISGHTALYWYRQSLGQGPEFLIYFQGTGAADDSGLPNDRFFAVRPEGSVSTLKIQRTERGDSAVYLCASSFGTGYEQYFGPGTRLTVT.

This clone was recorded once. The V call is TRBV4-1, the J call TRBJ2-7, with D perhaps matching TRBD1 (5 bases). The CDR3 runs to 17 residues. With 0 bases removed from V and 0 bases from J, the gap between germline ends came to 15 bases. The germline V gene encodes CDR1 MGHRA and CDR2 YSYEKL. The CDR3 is CASSQDSKGQFSYEQYF. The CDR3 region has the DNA TGCGCCAGCAGCCAAGATTCCAAGGGGCAGTTCTCCTACGAGCAGTACTTC.

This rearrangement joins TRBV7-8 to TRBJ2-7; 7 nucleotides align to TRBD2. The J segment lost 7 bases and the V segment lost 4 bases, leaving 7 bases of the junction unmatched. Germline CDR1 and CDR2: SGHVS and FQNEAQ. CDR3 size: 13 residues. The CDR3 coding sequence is TGTGCCAGCAGCTCGCGGGGGTCGGGGGAGCAGTACTTC. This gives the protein CASSSRGSGEQYF.

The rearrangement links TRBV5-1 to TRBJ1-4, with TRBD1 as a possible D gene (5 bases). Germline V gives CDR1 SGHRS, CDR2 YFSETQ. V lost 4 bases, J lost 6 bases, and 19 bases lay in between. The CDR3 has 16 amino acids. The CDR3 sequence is CASSPRGGGEYEKLFF. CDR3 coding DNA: TGCGCCAGCAGCCCACGAGGTGGGGGGGAATATGAAAAACTGTTTTTT.

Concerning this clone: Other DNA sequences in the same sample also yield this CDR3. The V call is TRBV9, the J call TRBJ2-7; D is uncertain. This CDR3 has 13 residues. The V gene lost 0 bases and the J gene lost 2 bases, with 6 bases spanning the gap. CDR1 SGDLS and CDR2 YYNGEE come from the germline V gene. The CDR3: CASSVGDPYEQYF. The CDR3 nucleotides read TGTGCCAGCAGCGTAGGTGATCCCTACGAGCAGTACTTC.

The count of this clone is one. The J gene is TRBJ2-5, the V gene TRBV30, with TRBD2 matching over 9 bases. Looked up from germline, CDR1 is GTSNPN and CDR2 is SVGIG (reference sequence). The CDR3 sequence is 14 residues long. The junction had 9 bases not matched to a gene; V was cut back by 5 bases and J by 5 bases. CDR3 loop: CAWDTLAGLETQYF. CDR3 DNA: TGTGCCTGGGATACTCTAGCGGGGCTTGAGACCCAGTACTTC.

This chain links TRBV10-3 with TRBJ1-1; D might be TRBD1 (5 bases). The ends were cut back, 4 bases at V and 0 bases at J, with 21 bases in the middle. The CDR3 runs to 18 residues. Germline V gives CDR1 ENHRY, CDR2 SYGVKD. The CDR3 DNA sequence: TGTGCCATCAGTGTTAGCGCCTCCCGGGACCCTATGAACACTGAAGCTTTCTTT. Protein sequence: CAISVSASRDPMNTEAFF.

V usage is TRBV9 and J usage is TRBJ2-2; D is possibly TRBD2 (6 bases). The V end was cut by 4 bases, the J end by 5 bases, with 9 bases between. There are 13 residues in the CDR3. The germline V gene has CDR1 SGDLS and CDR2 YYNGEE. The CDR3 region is CASSNGGTGELFF. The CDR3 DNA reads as TGTGCCAGCAGCAACGGGGGTACCGGGGAGCTGTTTTTT.

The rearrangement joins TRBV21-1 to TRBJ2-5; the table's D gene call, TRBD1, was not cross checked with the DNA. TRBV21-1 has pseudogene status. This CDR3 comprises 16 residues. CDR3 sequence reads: CASSSPGQAGKETQYF. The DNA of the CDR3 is TGTGCCAGCAGCAGCCCCGGACAGGCGGGGAAAGAGACCCAGTACTTC.

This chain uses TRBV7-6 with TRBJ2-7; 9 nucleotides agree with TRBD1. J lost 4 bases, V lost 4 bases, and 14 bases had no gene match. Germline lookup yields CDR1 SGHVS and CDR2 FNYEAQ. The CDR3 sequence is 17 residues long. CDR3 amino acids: CASSSLSGTGSRYEQYF. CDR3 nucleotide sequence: TGTGCCAGCAGCTCTCTATCCGGGACAGGGAGTAGGTACGAGCAGTACTTC.

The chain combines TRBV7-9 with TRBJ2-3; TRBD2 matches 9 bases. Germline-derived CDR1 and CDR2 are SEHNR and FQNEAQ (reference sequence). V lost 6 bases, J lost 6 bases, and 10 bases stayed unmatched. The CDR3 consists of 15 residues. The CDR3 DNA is TGTGCCAGCAGGCGAAACAGCGGGGGGTGGGATACGCAGTATTTT. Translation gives CASRRNSGGWDTQYF.

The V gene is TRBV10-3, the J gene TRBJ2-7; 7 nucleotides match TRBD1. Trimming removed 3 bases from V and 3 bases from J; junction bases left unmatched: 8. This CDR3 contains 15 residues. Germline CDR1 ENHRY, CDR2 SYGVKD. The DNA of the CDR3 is TGTGCCATCAGTGATCTTCAGACAGGGCGCTACGAGCAGTACTTC. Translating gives CAISDLQTGRYEQYF.

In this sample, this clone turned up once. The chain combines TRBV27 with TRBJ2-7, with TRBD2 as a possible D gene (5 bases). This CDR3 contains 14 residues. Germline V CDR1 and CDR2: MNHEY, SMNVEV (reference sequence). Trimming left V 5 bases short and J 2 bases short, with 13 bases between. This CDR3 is CASSTRTPTYEQYF. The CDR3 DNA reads TGTGCCAGCAGTACTCGGACTCCAACCTACGAGCAGTACTTC.

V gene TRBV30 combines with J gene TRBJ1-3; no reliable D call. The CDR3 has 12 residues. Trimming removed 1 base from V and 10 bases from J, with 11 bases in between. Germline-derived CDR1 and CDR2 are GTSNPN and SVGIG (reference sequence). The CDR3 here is CAWSEAVYTIYF. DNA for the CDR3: TGTGCCTGGAGTGAGGCTGTTTATACCATATATTTT.

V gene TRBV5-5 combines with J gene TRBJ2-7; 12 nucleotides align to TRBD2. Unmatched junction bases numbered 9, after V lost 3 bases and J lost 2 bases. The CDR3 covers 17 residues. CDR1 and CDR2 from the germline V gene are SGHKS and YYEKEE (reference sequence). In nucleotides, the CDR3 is TGTGCCAGCAGCTACGGCCTAGCGGGAGGGCCTCCCTACGAGCAGTACTTC. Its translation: CASSYGLAGGPPYEQYF.

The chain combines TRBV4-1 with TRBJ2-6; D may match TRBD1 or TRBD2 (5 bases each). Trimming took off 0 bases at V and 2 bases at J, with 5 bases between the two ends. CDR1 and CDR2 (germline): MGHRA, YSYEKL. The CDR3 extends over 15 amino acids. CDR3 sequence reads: CASSQEGAGANVLTF. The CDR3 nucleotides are TGCGCCAGCAGCCAAGAGGGGGCTGGGGCCAACGTCCTGACTTTC.

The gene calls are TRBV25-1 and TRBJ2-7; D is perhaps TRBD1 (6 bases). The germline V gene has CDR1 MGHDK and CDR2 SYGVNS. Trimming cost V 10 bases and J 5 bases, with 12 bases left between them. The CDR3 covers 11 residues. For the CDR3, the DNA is TGTGCCATTGGACAGTCTGACGAGCAGTACTTC. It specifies CAIGQSDEQYF.

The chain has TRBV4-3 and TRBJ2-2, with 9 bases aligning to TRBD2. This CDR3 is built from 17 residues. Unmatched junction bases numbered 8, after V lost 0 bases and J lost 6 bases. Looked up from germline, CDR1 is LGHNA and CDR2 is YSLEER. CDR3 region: CASSQDLAGGPAGELFF. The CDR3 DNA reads TGCGCCAGCAGCCAAGATCTGGCGGGAGGGCCGGCCGGGGAGCTGTTTTTT.